The clone carrying this T cell receptor (beta chain) showed up just a few times. TCRdb re-called the 5' RACE reads through MiXCR, storing one row per CDR3 protein. The data show some 500,000 distinct CDR3 sequences, approximately 14% seen once. This specimen belongs to a study of identical twins. This CDR3 contains 14 residues. Germline CDR1 reads MNHNS; CDR2 reads SASEGT. Trimming left V 7 bases short and J 1 base short, with 14 bases between. All of the donors were Caucasians in good health. These same data were also listed under a study on yellow fever vaccine responses in identical twins.

This TCR was recovered from a young woman in good health. The sequencing input was CD4+ T cells sorted from blood. This chain links TRBV6-1 with TRBJ2-7, with D possibly being TRBD1 (6 bases). The CDR3 DNA reads as TGTGCCAGCATGTCAGGGGCGAAATCCTACGAGCAGTACTTC. Amino acid sequence: CASMSGAKSYEQYF.